These T cell receptor beta chains were read from a single sample in a study of T cells after yellow fever vaccination. A single record per CDR3 protein comes from TCRdb applying MiXCR to the 5' RACE reads. The sample lists 500,000 to 650,000 distinct CDR3 sequences; about 13% were seen once. The sample consisted of PBMCs, taken on the day of the yellow fever booster vaccination. These receptors came from a man aged 25-45 years who received the YFV17D yellow fever vaccine. The CDR3 runs from the conserved cysteine through the conserved F or W. Each record gives: CDR3 DNA, CDR3 protein, clone size, D gene, J gene, V gene. A D gene is named only where the DNA matches it firmly. Size tells how often a clone was seen (once, few, many) or the class of an expanded clone, and some rows leave it out.

CDR3 DNA: TGTGCCAGCAGGCAGGGACTAGCGGGAGGGTATGAGCAGTTCTTC
CDR3 protein: CASRQGLAGGYEQFF
clone size: many
D gene: TRBD2
J gene: TRBJ2-1
V gene: TRBV27

CDR3 DNA: TGCAGTGCTAGAGTTGACAGAAAAGCTCGGCACGAGCAGTACTTC
CDR3 protein: CSARVDRKARHEQYF
clone size: -
D gene: -
J gene: TRBJ2-7
V gene: TRBV20-1

CDR3 DNA: TGTGCCAGCAGTTTAGCGGGGGGGGAGACCGGGGAGCTGTTTTTT
CDR3 protein: CASSLAGGETGELFF
clone size: few
D gene: TRBD2
J gene: TRBJ2-2
V gene: TRBV12-3/TRBV12-4

CDR3 DNA: TGTGCCAGCAGCGGCAGACAGCATAACTATGGCTACACCTTC
CDR3 protein: CASSGRQHNYGYTF
clone size: -
D gene: -
J gene: TRBJ1-2
V gene: TRBV7-2

CDR3 DNA: TGTGCCTGGAACCCCGGGACAGGAGTCCTGACCCAGTACTTC
CDR3 protein: CAWNPGTGVLTQYF
clone size: few
D gene: TRBD1
J gene: TRBJ2-5
V gene: TRBV30

CDR3 DNA: TGTGCCAGCAGCCAGCGGCGGCATAGCTCCTACGAGCAGTACTTC
CDR3 protein: CASSQRRHSSYEQYF
clone size: few
D gene: -
J gene: TRBJ2-7
V gene: TRBV7-2

CDR3 DNA: TGTGCCAGCAGCTTAGCGACGGGGGGAGGGAGTCAGCCCCAGCATTTT
CDR3 protein: CASSLATGGGSQPQHF
clone size: few
D gene: -
J gene: TRBJ1-5
V gene: TRBV7-8

CDR3 DNA: TGCGCCAGCAGCTTACGGGCCCTGGGCACAGAGACCCAGTACTTC
CDR3 protein: CASSLRALGTETQYF
clone size: -
D gene: -
J gene: TRBJ2-5
V gene: TRBV5-1

CDR3 DNA: TGTGCCAGCAGCGTAGATTTGACGGAGACCCAGTACTTC
CDR3 protein: CASSVDLTETQYF
clone size: -
D gene: -
J gene: TRBJ2-5
V gene: TRBV9

CDR3 DNA: TGCGCCAGCAGCTTGGTAGGGGTGCTAGATACGCAGTATTTT
CDR3 protein: CASSLVGVLDTQYF
clone size: few
D gene: -
J gene: TRBJ2-3
V gene: TRBV5-1

CDR3 DNA: TGCAGTGCTCAAAAGTTTAGCGGGAGTCTCTACGAGCAGTACTTC
CDR3 protein: CSAQKFSGSLYEQYF
clone size: -
D gene: TRBD2
J gene: TRBJ2-7
V gene: TRBV20-1

CDR3 DNA: TGTGCCAGCTCAAAAGGGGTCTCCTACGAGCAGTACTTC
CDR3 protein: CASSKGVSYEQYF
clone size: -
D gene: -
J gene: TRBJ2-7
V gene: TRBV18

CDR3 DNA: TGTGCCACCAGTGATTTCGGAGGGGGCAACCTTGGCAATGAGCAGTTCTTC
CDR3 protein: CATSDFGGGNLGNEQFF
clone size: few
D gene: -
J gene: TRBJ2-1
V gene: TRBV24-1

CDR3 DNA: TGTGCCAGCAGCTTACCCCGGCTAGCTGTCCCTAGCACAGATACGCAGTATTTT
CDR3 protein: CASSLPRLAVPSTDTQYF
clone size: few
D gene: -
J gene: TRBJ2-3
V gene: TRBV11-2

CDR3 DNA: TGCGCCAGCAGCTTCCCTCAACTAGCGGGTTTTCCCCGGTCCTACAATGAGCAGTTCTTC
CDR3 protein: CASSFPQLAGFPRSYNEQFF
clone size: -
D gene: TRBD2
J gene: TRBJ2-1
V gene: TRBV5-1

CDR3 DNA: TGTGCCATCAGTGGACTTACGAACACCGGGGAGCTGTTTTTT
CDR3 protein: CAISGLTNTGELFF
clone size: few
D gene: -
J gene: TRBJ2-2
V gene: TRBV10-3

CDR3 DNA: TGTGCCTCCAACCTAGTTTACAATGAGCAGTTCTTC
CDR3 protein: CASNLVYNEQFF
clone size: -
D gene: -
J gene: TRBJ2-1
V gene: TRBV28

CDR3 DNA: TGCGCCAGCAGCCAAGATGTAACGGGAGGGCCGCTTAATGAGCAGTTCTTC
CDR3 protein: CASSQDVTGGPLNEQFF
clone size: -
D gene: TRBD2
J gene: TRBJ2-1
V gene: TRBV4-3

CDR3 DNA: TGTGCCAGCAGCCCTACGGGACAGGGGTTCGGGGAGCTGTTTTTT
CDR3 protein: CASSPTGQGFGELFF
clone size: few
D gene: TRBD1
J gene: TRBJ2-2
V gene: TRBV7-2

CDR3 DNA: TGTGCTAGTGGGGGGGGACGAGCGGGTTCTTGGGAGACCCAGTACTTC
CDR3 protein: CASGGGRAGSWETQYF
clone size: few
D gene: -
J gene: TRBJ2-5
V gene: TRBV12-5

CDR3 DNA: TGCGCCAGTCGAAACTCCGGGACTAAAAGTTACGGGGAGCTGTTTTTT
CDR3 protein: CASRNSGTKSYGELFF
clone size: -
D gene: TRBD2
J gene: TRBJ2-2
V gene: TRBV5-1

CDR3 DNA: TGTGCCAGCAGCCCCCCCGGGGCTAGCGGTTACTACGAGCAGTACTTC
CDR3 protein: CASSPPGASGYYEQYF
clone size: few
D gene: TRBD2
J gene: TRBJ2-7
V gene: TRBV14

CDR3 DNA: TGTGCCAGCAGCTTAGCCGGGACAGGGGTTATGTACGAGCAGTACTTC
CDR3 protein: CASSLAGTGVMYEQYF
clone size: few
D gene: TRBD1
J gene: TRBJ2-7
V gene: TRBV7-8

CDR3 DNA: TGTGCCAGCAGTTCGACAGGGGGAAAATTCTACGAGCAGTACTTC
CDR3 protein: CASSSTGGKFYEQYF
clone size: -
D gene: TRBD1
J gene: TRBJ2-7
V gene: TRBV5-4